One and the same sample provided the 20 T cell receptor beta chains below, sequenced in a study of cytomegalovirus exposure and HLA in healthy donors. A multiplex PCR was run with 60 Vbeta primers and 13 Jbeta primers. Sequencing used immunoSEQ multiplex PCR; TCRdb keeps in-frame clones, though not all of them. The data hold about 130,000 clones, with around 80% observed a single time. The sequenced sample was PBMCs. The receptors were gathered from a man aged 30 to 39 in good health.

V gene TRBV10-3 combines with J gene TRBJ2-7, with D possibly TRBD1 on 7 matching bases. Germline loops: CDR1 ENHRY, CDR2 SYGVKD. The CDR3 loop spans 14 amino acids. V lost 2 bases and J 4 bases, leaving 12 bases between the germline ends. The CDR3 DNA reads TGTGCCATCAGTGAGCCGGCAGGGGGGTACGAGCAGTACTTC. Residues: CAISEPAGGYEQYF.

This clone was detected once. V usage is TRBV11-2 and J usage is TRBJ2-1; 7 bases match TRBD2. The CDR3 is 14 amino acids. The trim removed 2 bases at V and 7 bases at J, leaving 5 bases unmatched. The germline CDR1 and CDR2 sequences are SGHAT and FQNNGV. The CDR3 DNA sequence: TGTGCCAGCAGCTTACGACTAGCTGGGAATGAGCAGTTCTTC. This codes for CASSLRLAGNEQFF.

The genes are TRBV18 and TRBJ1-3; TRBD1 is a possible D gene (6 bases). The CDR3 runs 16 residues. Germline V gene data show CDR1 as KGHSH and CDR2 as LQKENI. With 3 bases removed from V and 5 bases from J, the gap between germline ends came to 17 bases. The CDR3 is CASSPLGQTDRNTIYF. For the CDR3, the DNA is TGTGCCAGCTCACCCCTTGGACAGACTGATAGAAACACCATATATTTT.

A few counts support this clone. J is TRBJ2-2 and V is TRBV15; TRBD1 aligns across 9 bases. Germline CDR1 is LNHNV and CDR2 is YYDKDF (reference sequence). The J segment lost 6 bases and the V segment lost 9 bases, leaving 8 bases of the junction unmatched. The CDR3 length is 14 residues. CDR3 DNA sequence: TGTGCCACTAGGGGCACAGGGGGCTCCGGGGAGCTGTTTTTT. This codes for CATRGTGGSGELFF.

CDR3 loop: CASSFGRQANTGELFF. As DNA, the CDR3 is TGTGCCAGCAGCTTTGGAAGACAAGCGAACACCGGGGAGCTGTTTTTT. The V gene is TRBV7-9, the J gene TRBJ2-2; D ambiguous. V dropped 3 bases and J dropped 0 bases, with 11 bases sitting between them. The germline V gene has CDR1 SEHNR and CDR2 FQNEAQ (reference sequence). This CDR3 is 16 amino acids long.

The chain uses TRBV5-1 and TRBJ2-2, with D hard to call. V lost 4 bases and J lost 4, with 20 bases in between. The CDR3 runs to 17 residues. From germline, CDR1 is SGHRS and CDR2 YFSETQ. The CDR3 DNA reads as TGCGCCAGCAGCACCGGCCCCATAGCAACGGGCACCGGGGAGCTGTTTTTT. It codes for CASSTGPIATGTGELFF.

The rearrangement joins TRBV5-1 to TRBJ2-2; tentatively, D is TRBD2 (5 bases). Trimming pared 4 bases from V and 3 bases from J, leaving 13 bases between. The length of the CDR3 is 15 residues. From germline, CDR1 is SGHRS and CDR2 YFSETQ. The CDR3 sequence is CASSPLVFDTGELFF. The CDR3 coding sequence is TGCGCCAGCAGCCCACTAGTATTCGACACCGGGGAGCTGTTTTTT.

The CDR3 protein is CASSGLGRGGDTQYF. The DNA of the CDR3 is TGTGCCAGCAGTGGACTAGGCCGGGGAGGAGATACGCAGTATTTT. The chain combines TRBV2 with TRBJ2-3; a weak D match, TRBD2 (6 bases). V was shortened by 4 bases and J by 5 bases, with 16 bases between the two germline ends. CDR1 and CDR2 from the germline V gene are SNHLY and FYNNEI. CDR3 length equals 15 residues.

This clone was detected a few times. The V call is TRBV6-1, the J call TRBJ1-2, with a weak D call TRBD1 (6 bases). Germline V gene data show CDR1 as MNHNS and CDR2 as SASEGT. The CDR3 has 14 amino acids. Trimming removed 6 bases at V and 4 bases at J, with 15 bases between. The CDR3 DNA is TGTGCCAGCAGGGCACAGGGCTCGAGCTATGGCTACACCTTC. Amino acids: CASRAQGSSYGYTF.

The gene calls are TRBV11-3 and TRBJ2-1, with D maybe TRBD2 (6 bases). The germline CDR1 and CDR2 sequences are SGHNT and YENEEA. CDR3 size: 15 residues. Trimming cost V 1 base and J 6 bases, with 13 bases left between them. The CDR3 DNA follows: TGTGCCAGCAGCTTAGTGCTAGCGAGCGGCAATGAGCAGTTCTTC. As protein: CASSLVLASGNEQFF.

The chain uses TRBV6-5 and TRBJ1-2; 8 bases map to TRBD1. The J segment lost 8 bases and the V segment lost 5 bases, leaving 4 bases of the junction unmatched. Per the germline V gene, CDR1 is MNHEY and CDR2 is SVGAGI. The CDR3 length is 12 residues. In nucleotides, the CDR3 is TGTGCCAGCAGTCAGGGGGCCGGGGGCTACACCTTC. This translates into CASSQGAGGYTF.

The chain has TRBV7-2 and TRBJ2-6; 10 nucleotides align to TRBD1. V lost 5 bases and J lost 4; bases outside the gene matches: 11. This CDR3 spans 18 amino acids. Germline-derived CDR1 and CDR2 are SGHTA and FQGNSA. The chain's CDR3 is CASSPGTGAGAGANVLTF. CDR3 sequence (DNA): TGTGCCAGCAGCCCAGGGACAGGGGCGGGGGCCGGGGCCAACGTCCTGACTTTC.

The V call is TRBV18, the J call TRBJ1-5; no definite D call. The length of the CDR3 is 15 residues. Germline CDR1 reads KGHSH; CDR2 reads LQKENI. V shed 3 bases and J shed 0 bases, with 9 bases lying between them. The DNA for the CDR3 is TGTGCCAGCTCACCCAGTCTTTTTAGCAATCAGCCCCAGCATTTT. Its protein is CASSPSLFSNQPQHF. Full variable domain (missing parts from reference TRBV18 and TRBJ1-5): NAGVMQNPRHLVRRRGQEARLRCSPMKGHSHVYWYRQLPEEGLKFMVYLQKENIIDESGMPKERFSAEFPKEGPSILRIQQVVRGDSAAYFCASSPSLFSNQPQHFGDGTRLSIL.

The chain is built from TRBV7-2 and TRBJ2-5, with D maybe TRBD2 (5 bases). Germline lookup yields CDR1 SGHTA and CDR2 FQGNSA. V lost 1 base, J lost 4 bases, and 19 bases lay in between. This CDR3 contains 17 residues. The DNA for the CDR3 is TGTGCCAGCAGCTTAGTAGGGTACAAGAGGGTCTCAGAGACCCAGTACTTC. It specifies CASSLVGYKRVSETQYF.

The chain has TRBV5-1 and TRBJ2-3, with TRBD2 identical over 13 bases. After removal of 0 bases from V and 6 bases from J, the junction contained 4 bases not matched to a gene. CDR3 length equals 16 residues. Germline CDR1 and CDR2: SGHRS and YFSETQ. CDR3 loop: CASSLELAGGTDTQYF. The CDR3 coding sequence is TGCGCCAGCAGCTTGGAACTAGCGGGAGGGACGGATACGCAGTATTTT.

The genes are TRBV7-2 and TRBJ2-2; TRBD2 agrees at 9 bases. The V gene's germline CDR1 is SGHTA and CDR2 FQGNSA. This CDR3 comprises 17 residues. With 5 bases clipped from V and 7 bases from J, the junction kept 14 bases outside the gene matches. The CDR3 reads CASSGSGLAAGGGELFF. CDR3 nucleotides: TGTGCCAGCAGCGGCTCGGGACTAGCAGCCGGAGGCGGGGAGCTGTTTTTT.

The V and J genes are TRBV7-6 and TRBJ2-1; a weak D match, TRBD1 (6 bases). Trimming took 5 bases from V and 6 from J, leaving 17 bases between them. There are 15 residues in the CDR3. Germline CDR1 reads SGHVS; CDR2 reads FNYEAQ. In DNA form, the CDR3 reads TGTGCCAGCAGCCCCCGAGGGGGAGCATTCAATGAGCAGTTCTTC. The encoded protein is CASSPRGGAFNEQFF.

This clone was counted a few times. Here the CDR3 DNA reads TGTGCCAGCAGGACAGGGGGATACGAGCAGTACTTC. This codes for CASRTGGYEQYF. This chain connects TRBV28 to TRBJ2-7; 9 nucleotides align to TRBD1. The trim removed 6 bases at V and 4 bases at J, leaving 1 base unmatched. The CDR3 totals 12 residues. The V gene's germline CDR1 is MDHEN and CDR2 SYDVKM.

The genes are TRBV11-3 and TRBJ2-7, with TRBD2 matching over 10 bases. The CDR3 sequence is 16 residues long. The V and J ends lost 5 bases and 7 bases, in that order; junction bases with no gene match: 14. The germline V gene encodes CDR1 SGHNT and CDR2 YENEEA. This CDR3 reads CASSRLAGPGGGEQYF. DNA of the CDR3: TGTGCCAGCAGCCGACTAGCGGGTCCGGGAGGAGGGGAGCAGTACTTC.

The CDR3 bases are TGTGCCATCAGTGAGTCTGTGGTGGGGCGAGAGACCCAGTACTTC. Translated, it gives CAISESVVGRETQYF. This rearrangement joins TRBV10-3 to TRBJ2-5; D might be TRBD1 (5 bases). The V end was cut by 0 bases, the J end by 4 bases, with 12 bases between. Germline V CDR1 and CDR2: ENHRY, SYGVKD. The CDR3 is 15 amino acids.